This T cell receptor beta chain is from a study of long-term antiretroviral therapy in people with HIV. Whole-study results and caveats: Therapy changes, viral resistance and ART adherence were not documented in the available data.

Details on this clone: No antigen is known for it.

Germline values: CDR1 PRHDT, CDR2 FYEKMQ (reference sequence). CDR3 length: 14 residues. With 5 bases removed from V and 3 bases from J, the gap between germline ends came to 14 bases. Runs used v3.0 of the immunoSEQ assay and were done at survey level. Libraries were prepared by immunoSEQ multiplex PCR; TCRdb keeps only in-frame clonotypes and omits some of them. The table records over 35,000 clones, roughly 80% of them present only once. The clonotype comes from a man younger than 30 with HIV. Sample: unsorted PBMCs, taken 1.5 years after starting antiretroviral therapy. The V call is TRBV13, the J call TRBJ2-7; tentatively, D is TRBD1 (5 bases). CDR3 sequence reads: CASSLLGEGYEQYF. For the CDR3, the DNA is TGTGCCAGCAGCCTCCTAGGGGAAGGCTACGAGCAGTACTTC.